Presented here are 20 T cell receptor beta chains from one specimen sequenced in a study of blood T cell repertoires in COVID-19. The table came from immunoSEQ multiplex PCR; TCRdb's copy has only in-frame clones and leaves some out. Among about 150,000 clones listed, roughly 88% were seen once. Source material: peripheral blood. The source is a woman aged 55 to 70 with COVID-19, enrolled during active disease.

A word on this clone: Compared with germline, one end of the junction differs, possibly owing to a read error. The genes are TRBV7-7 and TRBJ2-1, with a tentative D call TRBD1 (6 bases). This CDR3 region has 13 residues. CDR1 and CDR2 (germline): SSHAT, FNYEAQ (reference sequence). Here the CDR3 reads CASSAGQYNEQFF. As DNA, the CDR3 is TGTGCTAGCAGCGCCGGACAGTACAATGAGCAGTTCTTC.

This clone was found once. This chain uses TRBV27 with TRBJ2-3, with TRBD2 matching 9 bases. Germline CDR1 is MNHEY and CDR2 is SMNVEV (reference sequence). Trimming cost V 0 bases and J 1 base; bases outside gene matches: 2. This CDR3 spans 16 amino acids. The CDR3: CASSLSAGGGTDTQYF. In DNA, the CDR3 is TGTGCCAGCAGTTTATCCGCGGGGGGGGGCACAGATACGCAGTATTTT.

V gene TRBV29-1 combines with J gene TRBJ1-3; D gene unclear. CDR3 length equals 10 residues. The V end was cut by 5 bases, the J end by 8 bases, with 7 bases between. Germline loops: CDR1 SQVTM, CDR2 ANQGSEA. CDR3 nucleotides: TGCAGCGTTTCTTCGGACACCATATATTTT. This sequence encodes CSVSSDTIYF.

This chain connects TRBV5-1 to TRBJ2-7, with 8 positions matching TRBD2. Germline V CDR1 and CDR2: SGHRS, YFSETQ. The ends lost 7 bases at V and 5 bases at J; junction bases unmatched: 14. The CDR3 runs to 15 residues. CDR3 protein: CASHRGGGGNNEQYF. The DNA of the CDR3 is TGCGCCAGCCATCGGGGCGGCGGGGGGAATAACGAGCAGTACTTC.

This chain connects TRBV2 to TRBJ1-4; TRBD1 matches at 7 bases. The junction had 7 bases not matched to a gene; V was cut back by 5 bases and J by 7 bases. Germline V gene sequence: CDR1 SNHLY, CDR2 FYNNEI. The CDR3 contains 14 residues. CDR3 sequence: CASSWAAGGEKLFF. The DNA of the CDR3 is TGTGCCAGCAGTTGGGCGGCAGGGGGTGAAAAACTGTTTTTT.

The gene calls are TRBV5-4 and TRBJ1-4, with D perhaps TRBD1 (5 bases). This CDR3 contains 14 residues. Trimming stripped 4 bases from V and 0 bases from J, with 7 bases between. Germline CDR1 SGHNT, CDR2 YYREEE (reference sequence). This CDR3 reads CASSRTPTNEKLFF. The CDR3 bases are TGTGCCAGCAGCCGGACACCAACTAATGAAAAACTGTTTTTT. The entire variable domain, with the rest obtained from reference TRBV5-4 and TRBJ1-4, is as follows: ETGVTQSPTHLIKTRGQQVTLRCSSQSGHNTVSWYQQALGQGPQFIFQYYREEENGRGNFPPRFSGLQFPNYSSELNVNALELDDSALYLCASSRTPTNEKLFFGSGTQLSVL.

The chain is built from TRBV3-1 (or the pseudogene TRBV3-2) and TRBJ2-2, with D possibly being TRBD2 (6 bases). CDR1 and CDR2 from the germline V gene are LGHDT and YNNKEL (reference sequence). The ends were cut back, 1 base at V and 1 base at J, with 7 bases in the middle. The CDR3 runs 15 residues. CDR3: CASSQGDLNTGELFF. CDR3 coding DNA: TGTGCCAGCAGCCAAGGGGACTTGAACACCGGGGAGCTGTTTTTT.

The rearrangement joins TRBV2 to TRBJ1-1, with D possibly matching TRBD1 (5 bases). Germline-derived CDR1 and CDR2 are SNHLY and FYNNEI. This CDR3 has 12 amino acids. Trimming stripped 8 bases from V and 3 bases from J, with 10 bases between. The CDR3 DNA reads as TGTGCCAGCCGACAGACGTACACTGAAGCTTTCTTT. Translating it yields CASRQTYTEAFF.

The chain couples TRBV7-9 to TRBJ1-6; D not resolved. The CDR3 loop spans 14 amino acids. Trimming cost V 2 bases and J 8 bases, with 10 bases left between them. Germline CDR1 and CDR2: SEHNR and FQNEAQ (reference sequence). The CDR3 DNA is TGTGCCAGCAGCTTAAGTTCTGGGCATTCACCCCTCCACTTT. Protein product: CASSLSSGHSPLHF.

The sample holds a few counts of this clone. The chain has TRBV30 and TRBJ2-1; 13 nucleotides match TRBD2. After removal of 1 base from V and 8 bases from J, the junction contained 5 bases not matched to a gene. This CDR3 comprises 15 residues. In germline, CDR1 is GTSNPN, CDR2 SVGIG (reference sequence). The CDR3 protein is CAWSGKGLAGYEQFF. The CDR3 region has the DNA TGTGCCTGGAGTGGAAAGGGACTAGCGGGGTATGAGCAGTTCTTC.

This chain joins TRBV6-1 and TRBJ1-2, with a possible D match to TRBD1 (6 bases). From germline, CDR1 is MNHNS and CDR2 SASEGT. The V end was cut by 1 base, the J end by 8 bases, with 14 bases between. This CDR3 is built from 14 residues. The CDR3 bases are TGTGCCAGCAGTGAAGACAACAGGGTGAGCGGCTACACCTTC. Translation: CASSEDNRVSGYTF.

The chain uses TRBV7-9 and TRBJ1-2; D gene unclear. V was trimmed by 5 bases and J by 2 bases, leaving 6 bases between them. The germline CDR1 and CDR2 sequences are SEHNR and FQNEAQ (reference sequence). The CDR3 extends over 12 amino acids. Here the CDR3 reads CASSGGNYGYTF. As DNA, the CDR3 is TGTGCCAGCAGCGGAGGGAACTATGGCTACACCTTC.

V and J are TRBV6-5 and TRBJ2-5; D might be TRBD1 (6 bases). From germline, CDR1 is MNHEY and CDR2 SVGAGI. Trimming shortened V by 1 base and J by 0 bases, and 9 bases separated the two germline ends. The CDR3 extends over 15 amino acids. Here the CDR3 DNA reads TGTGCCAGCAGTTACTTACAGGGCTACCAAGAGACCCAGTACTTC. Translation: CASSYLQGYQETQYF.

This chain uses TRBV19 with TRBJ1-6; 8 nucleotides agree with TRBD1. The CDR3 extends over 14 amino acids. Germline V lookup: CDR1 LNHDA, CDR2 SQIVND (reference sequence). Trimming removed 9 bases from V and 5 bases from J; junction bases left unmatched: 6. CDR3 sequence reads: CASVDRGNNSPLHF. The CDR3 DNA is TGTGCCAGCGTCGACAGGGGCAATAATTCACCCCTCCACTTT.

V usage is TRBV18 and J usage is TRBJ1-1, with 7 bases fitting TRBD1. V gave up 6 bases and J gave up 2 bases; unmatched junction bases: 6. Germline CDR1 and CDR2: KGHSH and LQKENI. The CDR3 sequence is 14 residues long. CDR3: CASSQRDRNTEAFF. The CDR3 bases are TGTGCCAGCTCCCAACGGGACAGAAACACTGAAGCTTTCTTT.

This clone was observed once. This rearrangement joins TRBV10-2 to TRBJ2-3, with 7 bases aligning to TRBD2. The J segment lost 1 base and the V segment lost 10 bases, leaving 11 bases of the junction unmatched. The CDR3 is 15 residues long. Looked up from germline, CDR1 is WSHSY and CDR2 is SAAADI. The CDR3 DNA follows: TGCGCCACCTTATTTTCTGGGGGGGGCACAGATACGCAGTATTTT. It codes for CATLFSGGGTDTQYF.

This clone is a singleton in its sample. The chain links TRBV19 to TRBJ2-2, with 8 bases aligning to TRBD2. V lost 7 bases and J lost 5; bases outside the gene matches: 9. The germline gives CDR1 LNHDA, CDR2 SQIVND (reference sequence). The CDR3 contains 15 residues. The CDR3 protein is CASIPGGTPTGELFF. Written as DNA, the CDR3 is TGTGCCAGTATCCCGGGGGGGACTCCAACCGGGGAGCTGTTTTTT.

The chain joins TRBV4-1 to TRBJ2-6; D unresolved. Per the germline V gene, CDR1 is MGHRA and CDR2 is YSYEKL. The CDR3 totals 15 residues. The V end was cut by 6 bases, the J end by 0 bases, with 9 bases between. The CDR3, as DNA: TGCGCCAGCAGTCAGGTTTTCTCTGGGGCCAACGTCCTGACTTTC. It specifies CASSQVFSGANVLTF.

The J gene is TRBJ2-1, the V gene TRBV19; the match to TRBD1 covers 7 bases. The CDR3 contains 15 residues. V shed 1 base and J 5 bases; nucleotides not matched to a gene: 5. Germline-derived CDR1 and CDR2 are LNHDA and SQIVND (reference sequence). DNA for the CDR3: TGTGCCAGTAGTATAGGTGGACAGGTAAACAATGAGCAGTTCTTC. Amino acids: CASSIGGQVNNEQFF. The full variable domain, with the rest looked up from reference TRBV19 and TRBJ2-1, is DGGITQSPKYLFRKEGQNVTLSCEQNLNHDAMYWYRQDPGQGLRLIYYSQIVNDFQKGDIAEGYSVSREKKESFPLTVTSAQKNPTAFYLCASSIGGQVNNEQFFGPGTRLTVL.

This chain connects TRBV21-1 to TRBJ2-2; the table's TRBD1 call for D was not verified on the DNA. TRBV21-1 is a recognized pseudogene. The CDR3 runs to 19 residues. CDR3 loop: CASSKGQWKNVANTGELFF. The CDR3 nucleotides read TGTGCCAGCAGCAAGGGACAGTGGAAAAACGTGGCGAACACCGGGGAGCTGTTTTTT.